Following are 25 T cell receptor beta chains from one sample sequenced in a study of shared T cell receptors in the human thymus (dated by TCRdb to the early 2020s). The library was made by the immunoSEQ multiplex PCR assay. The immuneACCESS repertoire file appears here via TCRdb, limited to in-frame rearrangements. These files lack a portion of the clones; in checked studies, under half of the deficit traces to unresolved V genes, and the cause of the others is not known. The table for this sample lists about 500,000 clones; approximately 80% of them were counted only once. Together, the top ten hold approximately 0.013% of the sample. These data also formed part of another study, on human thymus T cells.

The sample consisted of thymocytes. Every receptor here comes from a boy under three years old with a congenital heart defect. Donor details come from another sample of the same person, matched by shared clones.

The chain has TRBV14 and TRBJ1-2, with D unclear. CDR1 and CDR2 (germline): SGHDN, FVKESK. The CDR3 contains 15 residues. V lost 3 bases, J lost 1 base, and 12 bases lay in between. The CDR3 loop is CASSQGASLNYGYTF. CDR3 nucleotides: TGTGCCAGCAGCCAGGGAGCCAGCCTTAACTATGGCTACACCTTC.

The CDR3 DNA follows: TGTGCCAGCAGTGAATCCACCACAGGGGTAGGGACCACAGATACGCAGTATTTT. Its translation: CASSESTTGVGTTDTQYF. The chain links TRBV25-1 to TRBJ2-3, with 7 positions matching TRBD1. The junction had 12 bases not matched to a gene; V was cut back by 1 base and J by 2 bases. The CDR3 sequence is 18 residues long. The germline CDR1 and CDR2 sequences are MGHDK and SYGVNS. The full variable domain, rest sourced from reference TRBV25-1 and TRBJ2-3, is EADIYQTPRYLVIGTGKKITLECSQTMGHDKMYWYQQDPGMELHLIHYSYGVNSTEKGDLSSESTVSRIRTEHFPLTLESARPSHTSQYLCASSESTTGVGTTDTQYFGPGTRLTVL.

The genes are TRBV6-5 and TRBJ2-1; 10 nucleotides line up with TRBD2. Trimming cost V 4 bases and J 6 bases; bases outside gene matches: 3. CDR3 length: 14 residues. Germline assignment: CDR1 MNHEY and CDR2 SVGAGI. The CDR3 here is CASSSKREGNEQFF. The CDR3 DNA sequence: TGTGCCAGCAGTTCTAAGCGGGAGGGCAATGAGCAGTTCTTC.

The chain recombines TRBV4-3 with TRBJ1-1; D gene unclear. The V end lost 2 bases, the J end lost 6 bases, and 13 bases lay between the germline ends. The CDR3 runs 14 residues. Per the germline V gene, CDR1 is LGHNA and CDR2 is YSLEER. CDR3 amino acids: CASSQRSRGSEAFF. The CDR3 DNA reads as TGCGCCAGCAGCCAACGTTCGAGAGGCTCTGAAGCTTTCTTT.

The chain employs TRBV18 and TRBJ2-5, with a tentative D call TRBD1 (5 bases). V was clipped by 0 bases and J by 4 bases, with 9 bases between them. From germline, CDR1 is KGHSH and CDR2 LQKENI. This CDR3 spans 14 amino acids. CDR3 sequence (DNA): TGTGCCAGCTCACCACCGACAGCCCCAGAGACCCAGTACTTC. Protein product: CASSPPTAPETQYF.

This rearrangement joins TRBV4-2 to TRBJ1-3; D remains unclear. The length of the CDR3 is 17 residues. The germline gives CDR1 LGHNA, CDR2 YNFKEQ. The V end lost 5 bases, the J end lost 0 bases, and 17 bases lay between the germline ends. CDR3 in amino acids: CASSSDGPIPSGNTIYF. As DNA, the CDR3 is TGTGCCAGCAGCTCCGATGGGCCGATTCCCTCTGGAAACACCATATATTTT.

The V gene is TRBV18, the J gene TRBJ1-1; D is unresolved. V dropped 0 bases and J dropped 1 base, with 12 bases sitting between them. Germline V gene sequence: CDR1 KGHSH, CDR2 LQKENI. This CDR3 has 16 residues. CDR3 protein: CASSPPSGRENTEAFF. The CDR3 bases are TGTGCCAGCTCACCACCATCTGGACGGGAGAACACTGAAGCTTTCTTT.

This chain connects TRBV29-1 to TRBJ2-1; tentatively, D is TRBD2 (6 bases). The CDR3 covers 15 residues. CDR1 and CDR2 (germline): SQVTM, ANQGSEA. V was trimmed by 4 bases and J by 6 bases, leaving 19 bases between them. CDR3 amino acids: CSVGRGSKACNEQFF. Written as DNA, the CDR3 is TGCAGCGTTGGTCGGGGGAGCAAAGCCTGCAATGAGCAGTTCTTC.

The CDR3 region is CASSQERGTTGVYGYTF. The CDR3, as DNA: TGCGCCAGCAGCCAAGAGAGGGGGACGACAGGGGTATATGGCTACACCTTC. The chain employs TRBV4-3 and TRBJ1-2, with 8 bases fitting TRBD1. The CDR3 is 17 amino acids. The V segment lost 0 bases and the J segment 5 bases; nucleotides outside the gene matches: 11. Per germline, CDR1 LGHNA and CDR2 YSLEER.

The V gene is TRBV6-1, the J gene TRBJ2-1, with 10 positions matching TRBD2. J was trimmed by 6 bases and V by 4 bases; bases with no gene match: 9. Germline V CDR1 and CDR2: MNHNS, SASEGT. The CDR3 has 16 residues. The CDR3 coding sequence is TGTGCCAGCAGTGGGCAGCGGGAGGGGCATGTCAATGAGCAGTTCTTC. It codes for CASSGQREGHVNEQFF.

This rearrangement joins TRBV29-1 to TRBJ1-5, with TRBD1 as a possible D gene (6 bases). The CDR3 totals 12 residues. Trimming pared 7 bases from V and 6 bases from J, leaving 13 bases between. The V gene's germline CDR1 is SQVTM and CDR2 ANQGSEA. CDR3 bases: TGCAGCGCTATGTTAGGGGGTCAGCCCCAGCATTTT. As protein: CSAMLGGQPQHF. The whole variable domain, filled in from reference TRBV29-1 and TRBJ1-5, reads SAVISQKPSRDICQRGTSLTIQCQVDSQVTMMFWYRQQPGQSLTLIATANQGSEATYESGFVIDKFPISRPNLTFSTLTVSNMSPEDSSIYLCSAMLGGQPQHFGDGTRLSIL.

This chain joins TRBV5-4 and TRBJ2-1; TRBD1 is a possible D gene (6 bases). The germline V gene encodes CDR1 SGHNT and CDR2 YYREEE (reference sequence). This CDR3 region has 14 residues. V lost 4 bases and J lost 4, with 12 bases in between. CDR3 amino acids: CASSPYQGYNEQFF. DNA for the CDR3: TGTGCCAGCAGCCCGTACCAGGGGTACAATGAGCAGTTCTTC.

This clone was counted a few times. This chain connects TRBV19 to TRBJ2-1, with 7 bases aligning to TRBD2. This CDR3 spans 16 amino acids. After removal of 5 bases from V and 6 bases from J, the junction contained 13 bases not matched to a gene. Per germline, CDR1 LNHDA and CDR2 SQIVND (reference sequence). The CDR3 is CASSGAKWEGRNEQFF. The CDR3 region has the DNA TGTGCCAGTAGTGGGGCAAAGTGGGAGGGTCGCAATGAGCAGTTCTTC.

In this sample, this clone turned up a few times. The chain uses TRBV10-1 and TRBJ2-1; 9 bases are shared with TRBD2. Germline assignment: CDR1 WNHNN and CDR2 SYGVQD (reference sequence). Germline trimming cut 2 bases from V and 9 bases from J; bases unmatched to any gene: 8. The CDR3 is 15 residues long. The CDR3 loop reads CASSERAGGPREQFF. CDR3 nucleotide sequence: TGCGCCAGCAGTGAGCGGGCGGGAGGGCCTCGTGAGCAGTTCTTC.

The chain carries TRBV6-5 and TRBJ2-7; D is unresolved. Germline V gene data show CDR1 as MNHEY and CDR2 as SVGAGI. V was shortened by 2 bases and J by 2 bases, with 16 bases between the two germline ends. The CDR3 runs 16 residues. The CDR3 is CASSYAGAPTPYEQYF. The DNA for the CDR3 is TGTGCCAGCAGTTACGCCGGAGCGCCAACCCCCTACGAGCAGTACTTC.

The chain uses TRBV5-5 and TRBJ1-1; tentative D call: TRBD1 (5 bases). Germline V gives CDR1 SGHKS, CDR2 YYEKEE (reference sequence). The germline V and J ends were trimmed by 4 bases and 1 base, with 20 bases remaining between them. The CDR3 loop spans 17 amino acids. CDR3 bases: TGTGCCAGCAGCCCGCAGGTCAGGGAGGAGGGGAACACTGAAGCTTTCTTT. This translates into CASSPQVREEGNTEAFF.

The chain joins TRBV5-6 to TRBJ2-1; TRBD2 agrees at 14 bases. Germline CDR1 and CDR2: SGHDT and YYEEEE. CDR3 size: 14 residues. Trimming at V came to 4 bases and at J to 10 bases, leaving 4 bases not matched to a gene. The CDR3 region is CASSTGTSGSEQFF. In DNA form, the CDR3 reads TGTGCCAGCAGCACCGGGACTAGCGGGAGCGAGCAGTTCTTC.

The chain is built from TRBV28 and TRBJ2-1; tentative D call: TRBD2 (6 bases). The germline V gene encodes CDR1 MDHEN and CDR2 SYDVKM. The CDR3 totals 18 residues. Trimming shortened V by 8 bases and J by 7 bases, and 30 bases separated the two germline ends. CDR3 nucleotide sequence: TGTGCCAGCCCTCCCCGGTTGGGCTATAGCGGTGGGGGGAATGAGCAGTTCTTC. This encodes CASPPRLGYSGGGNEQFF.

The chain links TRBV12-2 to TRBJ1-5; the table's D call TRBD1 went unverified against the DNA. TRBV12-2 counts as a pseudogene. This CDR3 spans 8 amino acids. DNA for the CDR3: TGTGCAAGTCGCCCACAGCATTTT. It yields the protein CASRPQHF.

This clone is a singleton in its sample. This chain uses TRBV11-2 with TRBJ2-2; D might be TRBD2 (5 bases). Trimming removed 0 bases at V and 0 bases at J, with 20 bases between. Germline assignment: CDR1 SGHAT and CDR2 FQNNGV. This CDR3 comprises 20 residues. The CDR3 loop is CASSLDPEREDITNTGELFF. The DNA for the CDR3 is TGTGCCAGCAGCTTAGATCCGGAGAGGGAAGATATTACGAACACCGGGGAGCTGTTTTTT. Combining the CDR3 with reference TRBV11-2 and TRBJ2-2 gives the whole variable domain EAGVAQSPRYKIIEKRQSVAFWCNPISGHATLYWYQQILGQGPKLLIQFQNNGVVDDSQLPKDRFSAERLKGVDSTLKIQPAKLEDSAVYLCASSLDPEREDITNTGELFFGEGSRLTVL.

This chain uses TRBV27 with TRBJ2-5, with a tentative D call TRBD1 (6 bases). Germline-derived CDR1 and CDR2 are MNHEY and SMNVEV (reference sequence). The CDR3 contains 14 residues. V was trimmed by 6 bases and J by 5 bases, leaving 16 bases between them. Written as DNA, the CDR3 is TGTGCCAGCAGCCCAAACAGGGCGGTGGAGACCCAGTACTTC. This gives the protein CASSPNRAVETQYF.

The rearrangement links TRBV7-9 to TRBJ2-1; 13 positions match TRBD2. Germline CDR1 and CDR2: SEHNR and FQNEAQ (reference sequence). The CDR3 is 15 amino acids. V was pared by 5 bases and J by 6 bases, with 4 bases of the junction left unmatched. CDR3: CASSAGLAGVNEQFF. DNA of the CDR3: TGTGCCAGCAGCGCAGGACTAGCGGGAGTCAATGAGCAGTTCTTC.

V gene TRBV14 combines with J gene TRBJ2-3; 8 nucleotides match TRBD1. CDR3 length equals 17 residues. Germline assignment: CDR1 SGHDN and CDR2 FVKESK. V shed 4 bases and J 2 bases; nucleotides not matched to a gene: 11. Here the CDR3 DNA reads TGTGCCAGCAGCCGCTTCCAGGGGGCAGCTTTCACAGATACGCAGTATTTT. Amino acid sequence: CASSRFQGAAFTDTQYF.

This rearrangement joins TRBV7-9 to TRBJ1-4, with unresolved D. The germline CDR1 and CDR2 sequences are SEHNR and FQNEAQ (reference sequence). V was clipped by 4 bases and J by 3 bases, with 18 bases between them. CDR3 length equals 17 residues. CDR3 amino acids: CASSSNQGGRANEKLFF. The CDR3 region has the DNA TGTGCCAGCAGCTCGAACCAAGGAGGAAGGGCTAATGAAAAACTGTTTTTT.

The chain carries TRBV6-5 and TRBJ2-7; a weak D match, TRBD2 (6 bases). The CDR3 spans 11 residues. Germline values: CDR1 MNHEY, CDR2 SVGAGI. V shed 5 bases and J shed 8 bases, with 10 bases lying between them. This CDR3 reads CASSGGWKQYF. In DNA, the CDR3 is TGTGCCAGCAGTGGGGGGTGGAAGCAGTACTTC.